Following are 19 T cell receptor beta chains from one sample sequenced in a study of blood T cell repertoires in COVID-19. This table comes from immunoSEQ multiplex PCR, and its TCRdb copy is limited to in-frame clones, with some not included. The sample shows around 290,000 clones, around nine tenths of them seen only once. Sequencing was carried out using PBMCs or T cells enriched from blood (not recorded which). These receptors were collected from a woman between 35 and 50 years old who had recovered from COVID-19.

The table lists this clone with a few counts. The rearrangement uses TRBV21-1 and TRBJ2-7; TRBD1, the table's D call, was not compared with the DNA. TRBV21-1 is a recognized pseudogene. This CDR3 comprises 18 residues. In DNA, the CDR3 is TGTGCCAGCAGCAAAGGTTTGGACAGGGATCTTTGGTCAGACGAGCAGTACTTC. Translating it yields CASSKGLDRDLWSDEQYF.

In this sample, this clone turned up a few times. The chain links TRBV2 to TRBJ2-7; tentative D call: TRBD2 (5 bases). The CDR3 covers 12 residues. Germline CDR1 is SNHLY and CDR2 is FYNNEI. V was clipped by 1 base and J by 4 bases, with 5 bases between them. The CDR3 loop reads CASSEGTYEQYF. The CDR3, as DNA: TGTGCCAGCAGTGAAGGGACTTACGAGCAGTACTTC.

The V call is TRBV9, the J call TRBJ2-7; 13 bases line up with TRBD2. V shed 0 bases, J shed 6 bases, and the junction held 0 bases outside the gene matches. Germline V gives CDR1 SGDLS, CDR2 YYNGEE. The CDR3 extends over 14 amino acids. The CDR3 DNA reads TGTGCCAGCAGCGTAGGACTAGCGGGAGGCGAGCAGTACTTC. Encoded protein: CASSVGLAGGEQYF.

The chain links TRBV21-1 to TRBJ1-6. TRBV21-1 corresponds to a pseudogene. The length of the CDR3 is 14 residues. CDR3 in amino acids: CASSTSENNSPLHF. CDR3 DNA: TGTGCCAGCAGTACTTCTGAGAATAATTCACCCCTCCACTTT.

The rearrangement joins TRBV7-9 to TRBJ2-7, with D possibly TRBD2 on 6 matching bases. Germline assignment: CDR1 SEHNR and CDR2 FQNEAQ (reference sequence). This CDR3 contains 13 residues. V was clipped by 6 bases and J by 5 bases, with 14 bases between them. CDR3 in amino acids: CASRPGWGDEQYF. CDR3 sequence (DNA): TGTGCCAGCAGACCGGGGTGGGGGGACGAGCAGTACTTC.

J is TRBJ1-5 and V is TRBV6-6; D gene ambiguous. Germline CDR1 MNHNY, CDR2 SVGAGI (reference sequence). Trimming took 7 bases from V and 7 from J, leaving 14 bases between them. This CDR3 contains 13 residues. CDR3 protein: CASNRERAQPQHF. The CDR3 DNA sequence: TGTGCCAGCAATAGAGAGAGGGCCCAGCCCCAGCATTTT.

V and J are TRBV13 and TRBJ1-2; D possibly corresponds to TRBD1 (5 bases). The ends were cut back, 5 bases at V and 4 bases at J, with 14 bases in the middle. Germline V gives CDR1 PRHDT, CDR2 FYEKMQ (reference sequence). This CDR3 has 14 residues. CDR3 sequence reads: CASSAQVTTYGYTF. For the CDR3, the DNA is TGTGCCAGCAGCGCACAGGTAACCACCTATGGCTACACCTTC.

J is TRBJ1-2 and V is TRBV15; TRBD1 aligns across 9 bases. CDR1 LNHNV and CDR2 YYDKDF come from the germline V gene (reference sequence). Trimming took 3 bases from V and 5 from J; bases not matched to a gene: 10. CDR3 size: 16 residues. In DNA form, the CDR3 reads TGTGCCACCAGCAGCCCGACAGGGGGGGGTGGGTATGGCTACACCTTC. It translates to CATSSPTGGGGYGYTF.

The rearrangement links TRBV2 to TRBJ2-2, with D perhaps TRBD1 (9 bases). Germline values: CDR1 SNHLY, CDR2 FYNNEI. The CDR3 contains 17 residues. V shed 5 bases and J shed 6 bases, with 22 bases lying between them. CDR3 sequence: CASSRSGGQGLSGELFF. The DNA of the CDR3 is TGTGCCAGCAGTCGAAGCGGGGGACAGGGCTTGTCCGGGGAGCTGTTTTTT.

The chain couples TRBV2 to TRBJ1-5; 10 bases agree with TRBD1. The CDR3 extends over 15 amino acids. The V gene end was trimmed by 6 bases and the J gene end by 4 bases; junction bases not matched to a gene: 6. Germline CDR1 SNHLY, CDR2 FYNNEI. The CDR3 sequence is CASSETGGGNQPQHF. In nucleotides, the CDR3 is TGTGCCAGCAGCGAGACAGGGGGCGGAAATCAGCCCCAGCATTTT. Full variable domain (remainder filled in from reference TRBV2 and TRBJ1-5): EPEVTQTPSHQVTQMGQEVILRCVPISNHLYFYWYRQILGQKVEFLVSFYNNEISEKSEIFDDQFSVERPDGSNFTLKIRSTKLEDSAMYFCASSETGGGNQPQHFGDGTRLSIL.

The chain recombines TRBV7-9 with TRBJ1-2; 7 bases match TRBD1. The germline gives CDR1 SEHNR, CDR2 FQNEAQ (reference sequence). J was trimmed by 3 bases and V by 10 bases; bases with no gene match: 8. CDR3 size: 13 residues. CDR3 residues: CAIRGGADYGYTF. The CDR3 DNA reads as TGTGCCATCCGAGGGGGCGCTGACTATGGCTACACCTTC.

The rearrangement links TRBV18 to TRBJ1-1; D may be TRBD1 (5 bases). There are 15 residues in the CDR3. The germline gives CDR1 KGHSH, CDR2 LQKENI. Trimming took off 1 base at V and 1 base at J, with 10 bases between the two ends. CDR3 residues: CASSPQKGKNTEAFF. CDR3 coding DNA: TGTGCCAGCTCACCACAAAAGGGGAAGAACACTGAAGCTTTCTTT.

The V call is TRBV30, the J call TRBJ2-5; 9 nucleotides match TRBD1. CDR3 length equals 14 residues. V trimming: 3 bases; J trimming: 4 bases; junction bases outside the gene matches: 6. Germline V gene sequence: CDR1 GTSNPN, CDR2 SVGIG (reference sequence). The CDR3 spells CAWSGTGRRETQYF. The DNA for the CDR3 is TGTGCCTGGAGCGGGACAGGGAGGAGAGAGACCCAGTACTTC.

The CDR3 spells CASSPQGGSGLGELFF. DNA of the CDR3: TGTGCCAGCAGCCCACAGGGGGGTAGCGGCCTGGGGGAGCTGTTTTTT. The chain joins TRBV11-2 to TRBJ2-2; TRBD1 matches 8 bases. With V trimmed by 5 bases and J by 8 bases, 13 bases remained unmatched. The CDR3 is made up of 16 amino acids. Germline assignment: CDR1 SGHAT and CDR2 FQNNGV.

The chain couples TRBV9 to TRBJ1-2; TRBD1 is a possible D gene (5 bases). This CDR3 is 13 amino acids long. Germline-derived CDR1 and CDR2 are SGDLS and YYNGEE. Trimming removed 0 bases at V and 11 bases at J, with 14 bases between. The CDR3 sequence: CASSVGQGRGYTF. In DNA, the CDR3 is TGTGCCAGCAGCGTAGGTCAGGGAAGAGGTTACACCTTC.

Details on this clone: One end of the junction fails to match germline, which may point to a read error. The rearrangement links TRBV29-1 to TRBJ1-1; 9 bases are shared with TRBD1. The CDR3 has 11 amino acids. CDR1 SQVTM and CDR2 ANQGSEA come from the germline V gene. Here the CDR3 reads CSAVGQGRSSF. As DNA, the CDR3 is TGCAGCGCAGTCGGACAGGGGCGCTCTTCGTTT.

Notes on this clone: The sample has other DNA sequences that encode this CDR3 too. The gene calls are TRBV11-3 and TRBJ2-7; D not resolved. Trimming removed 3 bases at V and 3 bases at J, with 9 bases between. Germline V gene data show CDR1 as SGHNT and CDR2 as YENEEA. This CDR3 has 13 residues. CDR3 nucleotides: TGTGCCAGCAGCTTGAAGTCAGGCTACGAGCAGTACTTC. Its translation: CASSLKSGYEQYF. The full variable domain, rest sourced from reference TRBV11-3 and TRBJ2-7, is EAGVVQSPRYKIIEKKQPVAFWCNPISGHNTLYWYLQNLGQGPELLIRYENEEAVDDSQLPKDRFSAERLKGVDSTLKIQPAELGDSAVYLCASSLKSGYEQYFGPGTRLTVT.

The V gene is TRBV2, the J gene TRBJ1-2; 7 positions match TRBD1. The CDR3 has 15 residues. Trimming cost V 3 bases and J 8 bases; bases outside gene matches: 12. Germline CDR1 SNHLY, CDR2 FYNNEI. The CDR3 bases are TGTGCCAGCAGTGATCCAGGGGGATATAGGAGCGGCTACACCTTC. This gives the protein CASSDPGGYRSGYTF.

The V gene is TRBV5-1, the J gene TRBJ1-2; a possible D gene is TRBD1 (6 bases). V gave up 4 bases and J gave up 7 bases, with 14 bases separating them. Germline CDR1 SGHRS, CDR2 YFSETQ. This CDR3 is built from 13 residues. The CDR3 DNA follows: TGCGCCAGCAGCCAACAGGGTTTCGGTGGCTACACCTTC. It codes for CASSQQGFGGYTF. The full variable domain, in which reference TRBV5-1 and TRBJ1-2 provide the parts outside the CDR3, is KAGVTQTPRYLIKTRGQQVTLSCSPISGHRSVSWYQQTPGQGLQFLFEYFSETQRNKGNFPGRFSGRQFSNSRSEMNVSTLELGDSALYLCASSQQGFGGYTFGSGTRLTVV.